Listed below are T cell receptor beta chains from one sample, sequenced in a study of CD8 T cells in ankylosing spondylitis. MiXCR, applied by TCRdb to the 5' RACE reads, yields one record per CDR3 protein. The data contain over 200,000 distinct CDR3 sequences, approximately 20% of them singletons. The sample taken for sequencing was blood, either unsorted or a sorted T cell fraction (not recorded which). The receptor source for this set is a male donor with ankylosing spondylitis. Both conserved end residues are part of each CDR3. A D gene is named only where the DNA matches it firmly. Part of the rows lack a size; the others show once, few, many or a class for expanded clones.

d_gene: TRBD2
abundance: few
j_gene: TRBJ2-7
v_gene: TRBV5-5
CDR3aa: CASRGGTSGYEQYF
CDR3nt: TGTGCCAGCAGGGGGGGGACTAGCGGTTACGAGCAGTACTTC

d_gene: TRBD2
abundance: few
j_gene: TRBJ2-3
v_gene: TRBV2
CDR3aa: CASTSGSYTDTQYF
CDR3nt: TGTGCCTCGACTAGCGGCTCATACACAGATACGCAGTATTTT

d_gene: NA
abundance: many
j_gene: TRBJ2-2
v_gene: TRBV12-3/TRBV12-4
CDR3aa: CASSLSGPDTGELFF
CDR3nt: TGTGCCAGCAGTTTATCTGGACCGGACACCGGGGAGCTGTTTTTT

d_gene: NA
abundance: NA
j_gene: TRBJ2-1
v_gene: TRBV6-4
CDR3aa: CASSDSSNEQFF
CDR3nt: TGTGCCAGCAGTGACTCGTCCAATGAGCAGTTCTTC

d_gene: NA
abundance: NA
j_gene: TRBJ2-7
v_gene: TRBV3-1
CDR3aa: CASSPGISHSEQYF
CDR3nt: TGTGCCAGCAGCCCAGGGATAAGCCACAGCGAGCAGTACTTC

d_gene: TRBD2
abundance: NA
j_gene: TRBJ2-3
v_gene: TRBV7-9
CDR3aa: CASSTPKEREIIDTQYF
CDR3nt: TGTGCCAGCAGCACCCCTAAGGAGCGGGAGATTATAGATACGCAGTATTTT

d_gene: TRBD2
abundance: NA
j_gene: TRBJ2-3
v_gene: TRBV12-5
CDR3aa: CASGLVTGGETDTQYF
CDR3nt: TGTGCTAGTGGTTTGGTAACCGGGGGGGAAACAGATACGCAGTATTTT

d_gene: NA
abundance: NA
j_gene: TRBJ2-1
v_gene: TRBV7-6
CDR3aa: CASRLSGGYNEQFF
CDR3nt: TGTGCCAGCAGGTTGTCAGGTGGCTACAATGAGCAGTTCTTC

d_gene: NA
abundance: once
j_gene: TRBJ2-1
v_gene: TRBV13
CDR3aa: CASSLWRKDYNEQFF
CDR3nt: TGTGCCAGCAGCTTATGGCGGAAAGACTACAATGAGCAGTTCTTC

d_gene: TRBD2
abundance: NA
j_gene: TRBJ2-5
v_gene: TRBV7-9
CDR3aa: CASSLPELAGGEETQYF
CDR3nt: TGTGCCAGCAGCCTCCCCGAACTAGCGGGGGGTGAAGAGACCCAGTACTTC

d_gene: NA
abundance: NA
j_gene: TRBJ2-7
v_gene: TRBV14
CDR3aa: CASSLRQVYEQYF
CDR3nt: TGTGCCAGCAGCCTCAGACAAGTCTACGAGCAGTACTTC

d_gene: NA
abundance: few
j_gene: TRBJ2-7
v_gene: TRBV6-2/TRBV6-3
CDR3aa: CASSYGQSSYEQYF
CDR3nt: TGTGCCAGCAGTTACGGACAGAGCTCCTACGAGCAGTACTTC

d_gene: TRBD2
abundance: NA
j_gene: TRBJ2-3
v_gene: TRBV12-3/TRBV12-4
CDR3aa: CASTTLLAGGPDTQYF
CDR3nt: TGTGCCAGCACCACCCTGCTAGCGGGGGGGCCAGATACGCAGTATTTT

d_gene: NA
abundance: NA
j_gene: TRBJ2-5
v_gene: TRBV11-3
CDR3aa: CASSARDNEMKETQYF
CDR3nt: TGTGCCAGCAGCGCCCGGGACAACGAGATGAAAGAGACCCAGTACTTC

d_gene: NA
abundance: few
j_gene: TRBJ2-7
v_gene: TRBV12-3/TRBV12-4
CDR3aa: CASRPGELYEQYF
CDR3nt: TGTGCCAGCAGGCCGGGCGAGCTCTACGAGCAGTACTTC

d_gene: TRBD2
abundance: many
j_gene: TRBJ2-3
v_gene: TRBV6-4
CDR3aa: CASSKTSGGTDTQYF
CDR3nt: TGTGCCAGCAGTAAGACTAGCGGGGGAACAGATACGCAGTATTTT

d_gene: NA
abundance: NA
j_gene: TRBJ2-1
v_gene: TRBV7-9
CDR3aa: CAGSTGLLSYNEQFF
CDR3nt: TGTGCCGGCAGCACGGGACTCCTCTCCTACAATGAGCAGTTCTTC

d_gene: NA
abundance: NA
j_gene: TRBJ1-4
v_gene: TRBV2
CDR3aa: CASSEWNRMTEKLFF
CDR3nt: TGTGCCAGCAGTGAATGGAACAGGATGACGGAAAAACTGTTTTTT

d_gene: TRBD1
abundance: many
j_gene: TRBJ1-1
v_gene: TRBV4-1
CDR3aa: CASSHGQGNTEAFF
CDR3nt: TGCGCCAGCAGCCACGGACAGGGGAACACTGAAGCTTTCTTT

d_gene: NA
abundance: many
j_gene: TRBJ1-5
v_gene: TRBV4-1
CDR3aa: CASSQDSGLNQPQHF
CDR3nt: TGCGCCAGCAGCCAAGATTCTGGTCTCAATCAGCCCCAGCATTTT

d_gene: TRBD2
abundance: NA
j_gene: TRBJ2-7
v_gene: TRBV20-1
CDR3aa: CSARLGLAENRMGEQYF
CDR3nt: TGCAGTGCTAGACTGGGGCTAGCGGAGAATCGTATGGGGGAGCAGTACTTC

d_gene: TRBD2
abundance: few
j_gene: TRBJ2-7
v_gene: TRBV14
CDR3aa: CASSQGSGGSYEQYF
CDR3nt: TGTGCCAGCAGCCAAGGTAGCGGGGGATCCTACGAGCAGTACTTC

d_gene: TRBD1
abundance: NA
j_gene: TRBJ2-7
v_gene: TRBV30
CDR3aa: CAWEQGYEQYF
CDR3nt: TGTGCCTGGGAACAGGGGTATGAGCAGTACTTC

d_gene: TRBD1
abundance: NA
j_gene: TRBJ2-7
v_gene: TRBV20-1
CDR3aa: CSANPGQAPRVYEQYF
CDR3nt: TGCAGTGCTAACCCGGGACAGGCGCCCCGGGTTTACGAGCAGTACTTC

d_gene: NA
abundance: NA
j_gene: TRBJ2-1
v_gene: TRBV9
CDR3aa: CASSVEGILYNEQFF
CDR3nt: TGTGCCAGCAGCGTAGAAGGGATACTCTACAATGAGCAGTTCTTC

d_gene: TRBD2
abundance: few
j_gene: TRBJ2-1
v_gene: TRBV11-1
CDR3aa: CASSLPRGASGTYNEQFF
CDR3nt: TGTGCCAGCAGCTTACCAAGAGGGGCCAGCGGGACCTACAATGAGCAGTTCTTC

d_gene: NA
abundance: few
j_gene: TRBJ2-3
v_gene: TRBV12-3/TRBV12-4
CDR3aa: CASNPGGPYTDTQYF
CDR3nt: TGTGCCAGCAACCCCGGGGGGCCCTACACAGATACGCAGTATTTT

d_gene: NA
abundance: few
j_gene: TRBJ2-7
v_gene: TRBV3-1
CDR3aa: CASSQDPTTRTGSHEQYF
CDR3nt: TGTGCCAGCAGCCAAGATCCCACAACGCGTACAGGTTCCCACGAGCAGTACTTC

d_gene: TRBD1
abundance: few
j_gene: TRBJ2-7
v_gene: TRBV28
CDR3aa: CASSLGTGNFYEQYF
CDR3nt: TGTGCCAGCAGCCTCGGGACAGGAAATTTCTACGAGCAGTACTTC

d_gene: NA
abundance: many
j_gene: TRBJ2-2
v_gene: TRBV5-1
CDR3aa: CASSLGQSTGELFF
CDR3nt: TGCGCCAGCAGCTTGGGGCAGAGCACCGGGGAGCTGTTTTTT

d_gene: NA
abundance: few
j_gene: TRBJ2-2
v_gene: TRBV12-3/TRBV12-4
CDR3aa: CASSLDPGTLGGGELFF
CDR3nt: TGTGCCAGCAGTTTAGACCCCGGGACCTTGGGTGGCGGGGAGCTGTTTTTT

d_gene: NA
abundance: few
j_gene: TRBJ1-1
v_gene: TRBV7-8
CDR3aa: CASSLEHRLGLIGDTEAFF
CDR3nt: TGTGCCAGCAGCTTAGAACATCGTCTGGGACTAATCGGGGACACTGAAGCTTTCTTT

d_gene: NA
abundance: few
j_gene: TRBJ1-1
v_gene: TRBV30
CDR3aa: CAWRGRAQEAFF
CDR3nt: TGTGCCTGGAGGGGTAGGGCCCAGGAGGCTTTCTTT

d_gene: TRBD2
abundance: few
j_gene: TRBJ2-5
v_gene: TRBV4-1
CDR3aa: CASSQMLAGARETQYF
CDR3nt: TGCGCCAGCAGCCAAATGCTAGCGGGGGCCCGGGAGACCCAGTACTTC

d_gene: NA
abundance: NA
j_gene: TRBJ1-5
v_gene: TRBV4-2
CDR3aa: CASSQDLGQGNQPQHF
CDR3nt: TGTGCCAGCAGCCAAGACCTGGGGCAGGGCAATCAGCCCCAGCATTTT

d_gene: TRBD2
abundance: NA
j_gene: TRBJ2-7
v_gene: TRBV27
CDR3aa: CATSGVPGTEQYF
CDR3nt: TGTGCCACTAGCGGGGTTCCAGGAACCGAGCAGTACTTC

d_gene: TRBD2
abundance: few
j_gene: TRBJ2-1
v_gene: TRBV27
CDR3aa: CASSFQTSRSYNEQFF
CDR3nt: TGTGCCAGCAGTTTCCAGACTAGCCGCTCCTACAATGAGCAGTTCTTC

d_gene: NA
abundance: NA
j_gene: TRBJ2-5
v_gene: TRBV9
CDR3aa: CASSARGTRETQYF
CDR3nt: TGTGCCAGCAGCGCCAGGGGGACTCGGGAGACCCAGTACTTC

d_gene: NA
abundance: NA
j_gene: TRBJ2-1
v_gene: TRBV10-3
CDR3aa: CAISDGRSSSYNEQFF
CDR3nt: TGTGCCATCAGTGACGGACGTTCTAGCTCCTACAATGAGCAGTTCTTC

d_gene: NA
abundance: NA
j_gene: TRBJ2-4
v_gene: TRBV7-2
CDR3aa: CASSLVTWAKNIQYF
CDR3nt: TGTGCCAGCAGCTTAGTGACGTGGGCCAAAAACATTCAGTACTTC

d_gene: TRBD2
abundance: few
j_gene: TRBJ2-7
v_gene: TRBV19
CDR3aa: CASGPSGSGYEQYF
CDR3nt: TGTGCCAGTGGACCTAGCGGGAGTGGGTACGAGCAGTACTTC

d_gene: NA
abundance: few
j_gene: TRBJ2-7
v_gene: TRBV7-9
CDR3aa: CASTPIEGSYEQYF
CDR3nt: TGTGCCAGCACCCCTATCGAGGGCTCCTACGAGCAGTACTTC

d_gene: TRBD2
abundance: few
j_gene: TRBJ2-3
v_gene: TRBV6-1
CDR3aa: CASRPLAGVQDTQYF
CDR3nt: TGTGCCAGCAGACCCCTAGCGGGGGTACAAGATACGCAGTATTTT

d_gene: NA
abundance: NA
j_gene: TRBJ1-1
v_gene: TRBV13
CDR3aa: CASSPLMNTEAFF
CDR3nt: TGTGCCAGCAGCCCCCTTATGAACACTGAAGCTTTCTTT

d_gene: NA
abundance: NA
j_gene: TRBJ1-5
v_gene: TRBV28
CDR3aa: CASSWGRQSGPQHF
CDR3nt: TGTGCCAGCAGTTGGGGGCGCCAGAGCGGGCCCCAGCATTTT

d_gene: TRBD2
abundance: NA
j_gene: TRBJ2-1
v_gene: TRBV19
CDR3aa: CASSSNPGGEQFF
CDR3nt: TGTGCCAGTAGTTCCAACCCGGGGGGTGAGCAGTTCTTC